This note documents a single TCR beta chain sequence. Method: immunoSEQ multiplex PCR; TCRdb's copy keeps in-frame clones and lacks some. The repertoire holds 55,000 to 65,000 clones, with around 77% as singletons. The data were obtained in a study of blood T cell repertoires in COVID-19. Whole-study context: Collection of acute and convalescent COVID-19 samples took place in the United States, Italy and Spain. Sample material is recorded as cDNA or gDNA derived from T cells, B-cell-depleted T cells, or PBMCs.

Germline CDR1 SGHRS, CDR2 YFSETQ. V was trimmed by 4 bases and J by 0 bases, leaving 9 bases between them. CDR3 length: 14 amino acids. The material sequenced was peripheral blood. The V gene is TRBV5-1, the J gene TRBJ2-3, with D perhaps TRBD2 (5 bases). This TCR was sampled from a man aged 55-75 years with acute or convalescent COVID-19. As DNA, the CDR3 is TGCGCCAGCAGCATTAGCGAGAGCACAGATACGCAGTATTTT. Translated, it gives CASSISESTDTQYF.